This T cell receptor (beta chain) was obtained from a study of T cell repertoires in ileal Crohn's disease. Turning to the study itself: At surgery, 30% to 40% of patients smoked, with median disease duration about eight years.

The protocol was immunoSEQ multiplex PCR, while the TCRdb copy is restricted to in-frame clones and leaves out a portion. This sample has about 60,000 clones, with roughly nine tenths found just once. Documented time point: neoterminal ileum biopsy at postoperative endoscopy, about 6 months after surgery. In the case of this clone: Its matching antigen is unknown.

Study findings and constraints: Every patient over 26.8% clonality showed endoscopic recurrence.

V dropped 7 bases and J dropped 0 bases, with 10 bases sitting between them. The CDR3 extends over 13 amino acids. Germline values: CDR1 SQVTM, CDR2 ANQGSEA. Sequencing used ileal tissue. J is TRBJ1-5 and V is TRBV29-1, with a possible D match to TRBD1 (5 bases). The sequence derives from an adult with Crohn's disease. CDR3 protein: CSAGDYSNQPQHF. Here the CDR3 DNA reads TGCAGCGCCGGGGACTATAGCAATCAGCCCCAGCATTTT.